Sequencing of this T cell receptor (beta chain) was carried out in a study of T cells in Graves' hyperthyroidism and ophthalmopathy. The germline gives CDR1 MNHNS, CDR2 SASEGT. The CDR3 has 14 residues. This clonotype was seen only a few times. The antigen remains unidentified. A much more abundant neighbour one base away suggests this may be a read error. The study left out patients who had uncontrolled infection, other autoimmune disease, pregnancy or lactation. Study observations and caveats: Model predictions of ophthalmopathy came a median approximately 6 months before onset. Ophthalmopathy stood apart from stable hyperthyroidism in a 13 V-J model.

Using RNA transcripts as the source, TCR beta CDR3 regions were amplified. The study used the HTBI primer set for a first-round RT-PCR of the TCR CDR3. Via MiXCR, TCRdb re-called the multiplex PCR reads, giving one row per CDR3 protein. The repertoire holds hundreds of thousands of distinct CDR3 sequences, about a sixth seen once, with 25% to 30% in the top ten. The chain has TRBV6-1 and TRBJ2-7; 7 positions agree with TRBD1. The sequenced sample was blood. The TCR originated in a woman under 30 with Graves' ophthalmopathy. DNA for the CDR3: TGTGCCAGCAGTAAGGGACAGATGGCCTACGAGCGGTACTTC. Amino acid sequence: CASSKGQMAYERYF.